This T cell receptor beta chain was observed in a study of shared clonotypes between healthy human individuals. Study details: CD4 naive cells filled three plates per donor, CD4 memory three, CD8 naive two and CD8 memory one. General study findings and limits: Donors were few, which limited the genetic and exposure-history diversity represented. Rarefaction curves obtained for sorted subsets showed sequencing incomplete despite large depth.

Each sample came from a Caucasian adult donor living in Nashville, Tennessee. Germline lookup yields CDR1 SGHTA and CDR2 FQGNSA. V lost 5 bases to trimming and J lost 7 bases; unmatched junction nucleotides: 8. There are 14 residues in the CDR3. Generated by immunoSEQ multiplex PCR, the TCRdb table keeps only in-frame clones and is missing some. The sample includes approximately 940,000 clones, more than 75% of them seen just once. As to this clone: The antigen is undetermined.

V usage is TRBV7-2 and J usage is TRBJ2-7; 10 bases map to TRBD2. The sequence derives from a man aged 18 to 35 in good health. Sequenced: memory CD4+ T cells sorted from blood. As for subset: CD45RA-negative fraction. The CDR3: CASSAAGGPGEQYF. DNA for the CDR3: TGTGCCAGCAGCGCAGCGGGGGGGCCCGGTGAGCAGTACTTC. Full variable domain (remainder filled in from reference TRBV7-2 and TRBJ2-7): GAGVSQSPSNKVTEKGKDVELRCDPISGHTALYWYRQSLGQGLEFLIYFQGNSAPDKSGLPSDRFSAERTGGSVSTLTIQRTQQEDSAVYLCASSAAGGPGEQYFGPGTRLTVT.